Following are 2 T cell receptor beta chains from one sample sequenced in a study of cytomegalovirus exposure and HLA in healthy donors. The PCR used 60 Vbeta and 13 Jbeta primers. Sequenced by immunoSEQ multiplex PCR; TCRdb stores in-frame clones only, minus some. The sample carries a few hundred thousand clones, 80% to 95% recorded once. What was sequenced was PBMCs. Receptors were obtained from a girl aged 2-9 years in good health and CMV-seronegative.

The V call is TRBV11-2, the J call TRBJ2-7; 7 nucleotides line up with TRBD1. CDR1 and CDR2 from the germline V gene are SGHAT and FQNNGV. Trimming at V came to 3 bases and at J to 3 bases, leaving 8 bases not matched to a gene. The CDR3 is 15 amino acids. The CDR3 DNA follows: TGTGCCAGCAGCTTGGGAACAGGGGTGAACTACGAGCAGTACTTC. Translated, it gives CASSLGTGVNYEQYF.

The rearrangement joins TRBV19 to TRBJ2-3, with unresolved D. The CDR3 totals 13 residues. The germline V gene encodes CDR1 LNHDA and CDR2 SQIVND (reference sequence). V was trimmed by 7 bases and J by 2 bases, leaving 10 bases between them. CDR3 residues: CASNGLITDTQYF. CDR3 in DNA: TGTGCCAGTAACGGGTTAATCACAGATACGCAGTATTTT.